This T cell receptor beta chain originates from a study of radiotherapy plus CTLA-4 blockade in lung cancer. Study information: Among patients, 15% to 20% showed objective responses, and approximately 30% had disease control.

Study-wide findings and caveats: Following radiotherapy plus ipilimumab, tumor-derived TCR clones expanded in the blood.

Of note for this clone: Its antigen is not known.

Treatment of patients with chemo-refractory metastatic non-small-cell lung cancer consisted of focal radiation plus CTLA-4 blockade with ipilimumab. TCRdb's table, derived via immunoSEQ multiplex PCR, lists solely in-frame clones and lacks some. The repertoire holds under 100,000 clones, with over 75% as singletons. V was trimmed by 6 bases and J by 2 bases, leaving 17 bases between them. CDR1 and CDR2 (germline): ENHRY, SYGVKD. This CDR3 contains 17 residues. The receptor's source is a human donor with non-small cell lung cancer that progressed on radiotherapy plus ipilimumab. The source was peripheral blood, collected from a patient treated with radiotherapy plus ipilimumab. The V and J genes are TRBV10-3 and TRBJ2-6; tentative D call: TRBD2 (6 bases). The CDR3 loop reads CAIRGSLAVTGANVLTF. The CDR3, as DNA: TGTGCCATCAGGGGTTCCTTAGCGGTAACTGGGGCCAACGTCCTGACTTTC.